One and the same sample provided the 26 T cell receptor beta chains below, sequenced in a study of T cells expressing NK-cell markers. TCRdb processed the 5' RACE reads again and assigns one entry to each CDR3 protein, with no DNA. The table for this sample gives about 390,000 distinct CDR3 sequences. Sequencing was performed on blood T cells: a sorted CD56 or NKG2C T cell subset, CD4+ or CD8+ T cells, or bulk PBMC T cells (not recorded which). The receptors were sampled from a woman aged 45-65 years in good health.

This chain joins TRBV7-8 and TRBJ2-7; TCRdb designates TRBD1, a call that cannot be tested without DNA. The germline V gene encodes CDR1 SGHVS and CDR2 FQNEAQ. The length of the CDR3 is 16 residues. This chain's CDR3 is CASSLGYEGVIFEQYF.

The chain links TRBV30 to TRBJ2-2. The CDR3 length is 12 residues. CDR1 is GTSNPN and CDR2 is SVGIG in the germline V gene (reference sequence). The chain's CDR3 is CAWRPNTGELFF. Using reference TRBV30 and TRBJ2-2 for the parts outside the CDR3, the full variable domain is SQTIHQWPATLVQPVGSPLSLECTVEGTSNPNLYWYRQAAGRGLQLLFYSVGIGQISSEVPQNLSASRPQDRQFILSSKKLLLSDSGFYLCAWRPNTGELFFGEGSRLTVL.

The chain recombines TRBV5-1 with TRBJ2-6; TCRdb returns TRBD2, unconfirmable since there is no DNA. The V gene's germline CDR1 is SGHRS and CDR2 YFSETQ. The CDR3 covers 18 residues. The CDR3: CASSLEVAGLSGANVLTF.

V usage is TRBV4-2 and J usage is TRBJ2-1; TCRdb's D gene call, TRBD2, goes unchecked for lack of DNA. This CDR3 spans 17 amino acids. CDR1 is LGHNA and CDR2 is YNFKEQ in the germline V gene. CDR3 loop: CASSPNPLAGGPDEQFF.

The CDR3 here is CASSQDTTSRGVDTF. The rearrangement links TRBV4-1 to TRBJ1-2; the TCRdb call, TRBD1, lacks DNA for checking. Germline V gene lookup returns CDR1 MGHRA and CDR2 YSYEKL. This CDR3 region has 15 residues.

The chain carries TRBV7-9 and TRBJ2-1. This CDR3 region has 14 residues. Germline V gene data show CDR1 as SEHNR and CDR2 as FQNEAQ (reference sequence). The CDR3: CASSLAVGRNEQFF.

The J gene is TRBJ2-7, the V gene TRBV2; the TCRdb D gene call, TRBD1, has no DNA to confirm it. CDR3 size: 15 residues. Germline CDR1 is SNHLY and CDR2 is FYNNEI. The CDR3: CASSAPGDRIYEQYF.

This chain joins TRBV12-3 or TRBV12-4 and TRBJ1-2; TCRdb's D call, TRBD1, is unchecked because there is no DNA. The CDR3 runs to 15 residues. This chain's CDR3 is CASRRTGLSNYGYTF.

Here the CDR3 reads CASSLPWEVEETQYF. The V and J genes are TRBV7-9 and TRBJ2-5; TCRdb names TRBD2, which stays unverified in the absence of DNA. CDR1 and CDR2 (germline): SEHNR, FQNEAQ (reference sequence). The CDR3 is 15 residues long. Full variable domain (outside the CDR3, taken from reference TRBV7-9 and TRBJ2-5): DTGVSQNPRHKITKRGQNVTFRCDPISEHNRLYWYRQTLGQGPEFLTYFQNEAQLEKSRLLSDRFSAERPKGSFSTLEIQRTEQGDSAMYLCASSLPWEVEETQYFGPGTRLLVL.

The chain carries TRBV10-3 and TRBJ2-6; TCRdb selects TRBD1, and the lack of DNA leaves this call unchecked. The CDR3 is made up of 16 amino acids. Germline values: CDR1 ENHRY, CDR2 SYGVKD. CDR3 sequence reads: CAISEPEGAGANVLTF.

This chain's CDR3 is CASSLGPPENIQYF. The rearrangement links TRBV5-1 to TRBJ2-4; there is no DNA to check the TCRdb D call of TRBD2. The germline CDR1 and CDR2 sequences are SGHRS and YFSETQ. The CDR3 has 14 residues.

The chain employs TRBV25-1 and TRBJ2-5. Germline-derived CDR1 and CDR2 are MGHDK and SYGVNS. The CDR3 has 16 amino acids. The CDR3 loop is CASSEGWQRLGETQYF.

This chain uses TRBV4-2 with TRBJ1-2; without DNA, the TCRdb call of TRBD1 cannot be checked. Germline CDR1 reads LGHNA; CDR2 reads YNFKEQ. The CDR3 is 14 residues long. Here the CDR3 reads CASSQDPGPYGYTF.

This CDR3 reads CASSLSGGPHYNEQFF. The chain combines TRBV12-3 or TRBV12-4 with TRBJ2-1. This CDR3 region has 16 residues.

This chain uses TRBV29-1 with TRBJ2-5; TCRdb reports TRBD2, a call that lacks DNA to check it against. Per germline, CDR1 SQVTM and CDR2 ANQGSEA. The length of the CDR3 is 16 residues. CDR3 in amino acids: CSVLFARGGFSETQYF.

The chain carries TRBV7-8 and TRBJ2-1; TCRdb's D call, TRBD2, is unchecked because there is no DNA. The CDR3 consists of 15 residues. The germline gives CDR1 SGHVS, CDR2 FQNEAQ. CDR3 in amino acids: CASSRLAGDAYEQFF.

The chain combines TRBV12-3 or TRBV12-4 with TRBJ2-2; TCRdb designates TRBD2, a call that cannot be tested without DNA. The CDR3 totals 16 residues. The CDR3 sequence: CASSLLGGVDPGELFF.

The chain is built from TRBV6-5 and TRBJ2-1. Germline CDR1 MNHEY, CDR2 SVGAGI. This CDR3 has 16 residues. This CDR3 reads CASSYGWGTTYNEQFF.

The chain is built from TRBV7-9 and TRBJ2-1; TCRdb selects TRBD1, and the lack of DNA leaves this call unchecked. The germline CDR1 and CDR2 sequences are SEHNR and FQNEAQ (reference sequence). This CDR3 is built from 14 residues. CDR3 amino acids: CASSFPGVKNEQFF.

The J gene is TRBJ2-1, the V gene TRBV10-3; the D gene TCRdb calls, TRBD2, cannot be checked with no DNA. The length of the CDR3 is 18 residues. Germline CDR1 and CDR2: ENHRY and SYGVKD. CDR3 sequence: CAISESRFEREGPNEQFF.

The rearrangement joins TRBV12-3 or TRBV12-4 to TRBJ2-1; TCRdb picks TRBD2, but there is no DNA to check that call. This CDR3 is built from 15 residues. The CDR3: CASRRGLAGNYEQFF.

The chain joins TRBV11-2 to TRBJ2-6. Germline CDR1 SGHAT, CDR2 FQNNGV. The CDR3 sequence is 15 residues long. This chain's CDR3 is CASRPWGSGANVLTF.

The chain links TRBV2 to TRBJ2-1; TCRdb reports TRBD2, a call that lacks DNA to check it against. Per the germline V gene, CDR1 is SNHLY and CDR2 is FYNNEI. This CDR3 contains 15 residues. The CDR3 sequence: CASSEWTSGRNEQFF.

Here the CDR3 reads CASKASGQTFF. The chain uses TRBV5-1 and TRBJ1-1; there is no DNA to check the TCRdb D call of TRBD1. This CDR3 comprises 11 residues. Germline assignment: CDR1 SGHRS and CDR2 YFSETQ. The full variable domain, rest sourced from reference TRBV5-1 and TRBJ1-1, is KAGVTQTPRYLIKTRGQQVTLSCSPISGHRSVSWYQQTPGQGLQFLFEYFSETQRNKGNFPGRFSGRQFSNSRSEMNVSTLELGDSALYLCASKASGQTFFGQGTRLTVV.

This chain joins TRBV12-5 and TRBJ2-7. Germline CDR1 LGHNT, CDR2 FRNRAP. The CDR3 totals 17 residues. CDR3 residues: CASGLVLSKDVTYEQYF.

The chain carries TRBV12-3 or TRBV12-4 and TRBJ2-3; TCRdb reports TRBD1, a call that lacks DNA to check it against. This CDR3 comprises 14 residues. The CDR3 loop reads CASSSSPRVRTQYF.